The T cell receptor beta chain under discussion was sequenced for a study of cytomegalovirus exposure and HLA in healthy donors (dated by TCRdb to the late 2010s). Regarding the research as a whole: An earlier analysis of approximately 640 of the donors reported 276 Gb of sequence data and more than 90 million unique TCR beta sequences from about 200 million T cells. Among the roughly 390 genotyped donors, about 83% belonged to the genetic ancestry cluster associated with self-reported Caucasian donors. Both class I and class II loci were covered by HLA typing, at four-digit resolution. Four to six DR-DQ haplotypes were handled as single units for association and clustering, since linkage in the cohort was strong. Among 300 to 450 genotyped donors of the cohort, an average of around 240,000 unique TCR beta nucleotide sequences were sequenced per donor, around 20% of them non-productive. Typing coverage varied by locus: 629-630 donors for A, B, C, DRB1 and DQB1; approximately 500 for DQA1; approximately 610 for DPA1; some 470 for DPB1. The study aimed to test whether signatures of past pathogen exposure could be identified by cataloging public T cell receptors. All discovery cohort repertoires had been generated on a single sequencing platform. Besides the first cohort of hundreds of subjects, a separate validation cohort made up of roughly 120 different subjects was used. A later analysis re-examined previously published TCR beta repertoires from more than 650 donors and added high-resolution HLA genotyping to investigate patterns of TCR occurrence. Roughly 300 gigabases of sequencing data and around 80 million unique TCR sequences made up an early release that covered under 750 HLA-typed donors. The study profiled the T cell repertoires of 500 to 800 subjects by immunosequencing and related them to cytomegalovirus serostatus. The later analysis used no new phenotypic data to find candidate immune exposures, relying instead on TCR beta sequences and their occurrence across donors. To predict cytomegalovirus infection status, the study combined high-throughput TCR immunosequencing, statistical association of individual TCRs with disease status, and machine learning. Donor age, sex, ethnicity and CMV serostatus were collected together with the repertoire data. An earlier analysis of 587 of the donors used high-throughput TCR beta sequencing to judge whether each TCR beta V gene segment behaved as functional or pseudogenic. Genome-wide SNP genotypes for about three fifths of the 666 donors were used in a later genetic analysis, which treated that subset as a discovery cohort.

The CDR3 holds 18 amino acids from the cysteine to the phenylalanine. Of the read, only the CDR3 DNA is kept; its 54 bases are in frame from base 1. CDR1 SGHAT and CDR2 FQNNGV were looked up in the germline V gene. Trimming leaves V shorter by 5 bases and J shorter by 7 bases, with the junction holding 19 bases beyond the gene matches. The library was built by means of the immunoSEQ multiplex PCR assay. The multiplex PCR relied on a mix of 60 forward primers for TCR Vbeta segments and 13 reverse primers for TCR Jbeta segments. A multiplex PCR assay on genomic DNA amplified the CDR3 region of rearranged TCR beta genes. The Illumina HiSeq System was used to sequence the amplified TCR beta libraries as 87-base-pair reads. Concerning the study's data processing: A later analysis tallied 70 million to 100 million unique TCR beta chains across the 666 repertoires, and around 10 million of those chains were shared by two or more donors. A nearest-neighbor algorithm error-corrected the raw reads and collapsed the reads into unique sequences, merging closely related sequences to remove PCR and sequencing errors. Alignment of CDR3 sequences to IMGT reference sequences was used to assign V, D and J gene segments. For a sequence to be retained, a match of at least six nucleotides was required to both a V gene segment and a J gene segment. A rearrangement counted as productive if the CDR3 had no stop codons and remained in frame with V and J, and every other rearrangement counted as non-productive. CDR3 was defined according to IMGT convention as the region running from the second conserved V-encoded cysteine to the conserved J-encoded phenylalanine. The earlier analysis of fewer than 700 of the donors excluded sequences that lacked an unambiguous match to a single V gene segment. An earlier analysis of about 600 of the donors called V segments functional above 56.7% productive rearrangements and segregating when the between-donor standard deviation exceeded 5%. To diagnose cytomegalovirus status from the catalog of TCR beta chain sequences, a statistical classification framework was built. A later analysis assigned V and J genes by comparing TCR nucleotide sequences with IMGT/GENE-DB human TR gene sequences. In a later analysis, CDR3 sequences and most-parsimonious VDJ recombination scenarios were assigned using the TCRdist pipeline. In a later analysis, each TCR beta chain was defined by its CDR3 amino acid sequence together with its V-gene family, and reads without a unique V-gene family were excluded. A later analysis removed 550 to 700 highly shared, low-generation-probability nucleotide sequences to deal with suspected cross-contamination and a sequencing artifact. In a later analysis, a clonal expansion index for each public chain was calculated from normalized within-repertoire ranks of inferred template counts. In a later analysis, generation probabilities were computed with a VDJ recombination model fitted to out-of-frame rearrangements, and the resulting probabilities were checked against IGoR. Hypergeometric tests were used in a later analysis to score TCR-TCR, TCR-HLA and TCR-CMV co-occurrence, with a repertoire-size bias correction applied to the TCR pairs. To estimate false discovery rates, a later analysis permuted the HLA or CMV assignments 20 times. In a later analysis, co-occurring TCRs were grouped using DBSCAN, with TCRdist sequence similarity added in when clustering inside HLA-allele-positive subsets. Co-occurrence clustering excluded repertoires with fewer than 30,000 or more than 120,000 public chains, plus five with anomalous nucleotide sharing. TCRdb carries this immuneACCESS record with in-frame sequences only. Its versions omit some clonotypes, under half of them owing to an unresolved V gene in the studies checked, with the rest unexplained. That table furnishes V, J and clone size, whereas the DNA furnished D and trimming. For this sample the table gives approximately 50,000 clones, of which around 81% were detected only once. The ten top clones hold 2% to 2.5% of the sample.

The investigation overall reported the following: Specific HLA alleles were associated with 18,000 or so TCR beta sequences at a false discovery rate of 0.05 in a later analysis. According to a later genetic analysis, donors in an Asian-associated ancestry cluster had fewer N-insertions in productive TCRs than the approximately 670-donor mean. The authors suggested that the approach could potentially be generalized to other disease states and immunological phenotypes. When HLA alleles, especially DR and DQ, strongly co-occurred, attributing TCR associations to individual alleles was difficult. Presence/absence analyses assumed roughly uniform sequencing depth across donors, an assumption that may not hold. Immune exposure information for the cohort was limited to CMV serostatus. A few of the identified cytomegalovirus-associated TCR beta chains were confirmed in vitro to be specific for cytomegalovirus antigens. An association between a missense DCLRE1C variant and V-gene and J-gene trimming of TCR beta chains was found in a later genetic analysis and replicated in an independent cohort. Because HLA typing was missing for some donors at each locus, association tests included only the typed subset. A later analysis found that HLA-associated TCR beta chains were more clonally expanded and had lower generation probabilities than equally common non-associated chains. A later analysis reported that several top co-occurrence clusters appeared linked to parvovirus B19, influenza, CMV and Epstein-Barr virus. A later analysis found that most CMV-associated TCR beta chains appeared HLA-restricted, with HLA associations seemingly driven largely by CMV exposure. In an earlier analysis of approximately 590 of the donors, most TCR beta V segments were observed in productive rearrangements about 90% or about 30% of the time, broadly matching IMGT annotations. The sequencing pipeline was judged likely to have produced a cluster of highly shared sequence variants as a technical artifact. Correlated functional status among segregating V segments might be attributable to linkage disequilibrium, but an unknown experimental factor could not be ruled out. In both the original and validation cohorts, the classifier was reported to diagnose cytomegalovirus status with high specificity and sensitivity. Across donors, most TCR sequences were observed very rarely, whereas some public TCRs were present in many individuals. Approximately 16 rarely observed V segments, including chromosome 9 orphons, were excluded from the earlier analysis of several hundred of the donors because counts were too low. The cohort was sequenced for TCR beta chains only, and without alpha or paired-chain data the features that could be detected were limited. In a later analysis, the rate of TCR association differed among HLA loci, with DRB1 alleles having the most associated TCRs and HLA-C alleles having the fewest. A further reported finding was that TCR beta sequences accurately predicted the HLA-A and HLA-B alleles for most subjects in the first cohort. In the study, some 160 TCR beta chains were listed as associated with cytomegalovirus. Some IMGT-functional V segments, including TRBV6-2 and TRBV6-3, could not be told apart with the 87-base-pair reads, so those segments were excluded.

The cohort consisted of 600 to 700 healthy bone marrow donors. All cohort members were sampled while nominally healthy, although unrecorded immune exposures were likely present. The donor tested CMV seropositive, placing the donor among the roughly 270 seropositive members of the cohort. Each donor provided a peripheral blood sample, and peripheral blood mononuclear cells were used for TCR beta sequencing. The Qiagen DNeasy Blood Extraction Kit was used to extract genomic DNA from the blood cell samples. Notes on this clone: This receptor's antigen is unknown. No much larger clone exists at a distance of one base, and base qualities are not known.

This clonotype was sampled from a boy under 18 in good health and CMV-seropositive. The V gene is TRBV11-2 and the J gene is TRBJ2-1, and 8 bases in between align with TRBD2. The specimen was PBMCs. The DNA sequence reads TGTGCCAGCAGCCATTTCCCCCTCGGGGGGGGGCCGCTTAATGAGCAGTTCTTC. It translates as CASSHFPLGGGPLNEQFF.